Given below is one T cell receptor beta chain in context. Its cognate antigen is unknown. This specimen comes from a study of shared clonotypes between healthy human individuals. Overall study context: Each donor had three CD4 naive, three CD4 memory, two CD8 naive and one CD8 memory plate. General study points: Shared clonotypes across all four donors exceeded non-shared ones in generation probability.

The V gene's germline CDR1 is SQVTM and CDR2 ANQGSEA. CDR3 length equals 12 residues. With 2 bases removed from V and 4 bases from J, the gap between germline ends came to 8 bases. Genomic DNA of every subset was divided equally among multiple immunoSEQ plates. The repertoire was sequenced with immunoSEQ multiplex PCR; TCRdb's copy has only in-frame clones and lacks some. The table includes hundreds of thousands of clones, around 95% detected once. Naive CD8 populations comprised CD45RO-negative cells positively selected for CCR7, excluding terminally differentiated effector memory CD45RA+ cells. The TCR originated in a woman younger than 45 in good health. The genes are TRBV29-1 and TRBJ1-2; D is ambiguous. Sequenced material: naive CD8+ T cells sorted from blood. The CDR3 sequence: CSVEYGPYGYTF. The CDR3 DNA reads as TGCAGCGTTGAATATGGTCCCTATGGCTACACCTTC.